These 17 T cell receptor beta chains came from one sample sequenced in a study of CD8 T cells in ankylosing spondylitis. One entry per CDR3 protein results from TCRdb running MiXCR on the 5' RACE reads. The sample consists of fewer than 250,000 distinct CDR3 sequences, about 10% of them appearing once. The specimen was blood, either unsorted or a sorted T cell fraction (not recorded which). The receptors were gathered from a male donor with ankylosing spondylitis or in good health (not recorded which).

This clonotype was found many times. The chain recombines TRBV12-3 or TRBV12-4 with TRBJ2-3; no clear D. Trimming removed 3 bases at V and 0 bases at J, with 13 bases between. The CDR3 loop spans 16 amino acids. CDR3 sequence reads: CASSFGLLISTDTQYF. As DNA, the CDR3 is TGTGCCAGCAGTTTTGGGCTTCTCATTAGCACAGATACGCAGTATTTT.

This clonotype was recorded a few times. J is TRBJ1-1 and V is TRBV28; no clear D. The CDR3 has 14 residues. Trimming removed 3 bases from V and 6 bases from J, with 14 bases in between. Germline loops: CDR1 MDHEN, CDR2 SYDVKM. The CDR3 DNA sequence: TGTGCCAGCAGTTTTACCCTTGTCAAGGCTGAAGCTTTCTTT. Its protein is CASSFTLVKAEAFF.

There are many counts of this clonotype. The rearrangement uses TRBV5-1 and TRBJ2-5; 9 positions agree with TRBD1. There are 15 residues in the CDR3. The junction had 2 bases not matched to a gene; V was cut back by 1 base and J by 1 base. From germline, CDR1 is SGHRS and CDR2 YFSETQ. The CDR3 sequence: CASSLLTGGQETQYF. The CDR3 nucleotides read TGCGCCAGCAGCTTGTTGACAGGGGGCCAAGAGACCCAGTACTTC.

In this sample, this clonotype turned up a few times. This CDR3 reads CASSPRADGPQHF. The DNA for the CDR3 is TGTGCCAGCTCACCACGGGCAGATGGGCCCCAGCATTTT. The chain links TRBV18 to TRBJ1-5; D gene uncertain. Germline V gene sequence: CDR1 KGHSH, CDR2 LQKENI. The CDR3 has 13 residues. Trimming removed 1 base from V and 9 bases from J, with 10 bases in between.

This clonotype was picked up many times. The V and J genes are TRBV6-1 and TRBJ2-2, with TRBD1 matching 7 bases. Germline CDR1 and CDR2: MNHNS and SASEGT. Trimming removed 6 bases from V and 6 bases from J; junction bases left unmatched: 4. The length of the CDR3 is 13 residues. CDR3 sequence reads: CASRKGAAGELFF. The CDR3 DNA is TGTGCCAGCAGAAAGGGGGCCGCCGGGGAGCTGTTTTTT.

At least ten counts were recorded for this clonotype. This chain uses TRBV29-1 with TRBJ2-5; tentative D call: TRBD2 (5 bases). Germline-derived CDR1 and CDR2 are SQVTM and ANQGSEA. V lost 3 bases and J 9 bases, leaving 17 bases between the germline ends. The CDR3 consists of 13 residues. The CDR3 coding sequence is TGCAGCGTTGATTTAGAGGGATCCTCGGCCCAGTACTTC. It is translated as CSVDLEGSSAQYF.

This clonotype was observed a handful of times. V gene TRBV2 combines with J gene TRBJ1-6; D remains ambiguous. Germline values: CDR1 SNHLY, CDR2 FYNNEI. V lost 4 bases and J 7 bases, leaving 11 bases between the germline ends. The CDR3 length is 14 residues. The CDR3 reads CASSAGSENSPLHF. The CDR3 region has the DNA TGTGCCAGCAGTGCTGGGAGTGAAAATTCACCCCTCCACTTT.

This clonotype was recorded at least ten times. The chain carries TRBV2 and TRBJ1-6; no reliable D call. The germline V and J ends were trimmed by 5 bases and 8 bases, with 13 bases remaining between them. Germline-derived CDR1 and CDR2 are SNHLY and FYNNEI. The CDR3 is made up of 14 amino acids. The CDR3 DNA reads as TGTGCCAGCAGTTTGGGAATTGGATATTCACCCCTCCACTTT. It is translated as CASSLGIGYSPLHF.

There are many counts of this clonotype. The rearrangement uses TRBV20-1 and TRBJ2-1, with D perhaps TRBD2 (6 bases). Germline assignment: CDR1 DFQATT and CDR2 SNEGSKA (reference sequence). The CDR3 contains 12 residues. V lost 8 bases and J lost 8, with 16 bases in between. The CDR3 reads CSPSSAGDEQFF. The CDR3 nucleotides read TGCAGTCCGAGCTCAGCGGGCGATGAGCAGTTCTTC.

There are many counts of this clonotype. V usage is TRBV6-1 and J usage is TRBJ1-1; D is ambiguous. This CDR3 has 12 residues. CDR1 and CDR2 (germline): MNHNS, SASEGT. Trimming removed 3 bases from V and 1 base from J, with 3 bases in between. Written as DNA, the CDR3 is TGTGCCAGCAGTGACCCGAACACTGAAGCTTTCTTT. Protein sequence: CASSDPNTEAFF.

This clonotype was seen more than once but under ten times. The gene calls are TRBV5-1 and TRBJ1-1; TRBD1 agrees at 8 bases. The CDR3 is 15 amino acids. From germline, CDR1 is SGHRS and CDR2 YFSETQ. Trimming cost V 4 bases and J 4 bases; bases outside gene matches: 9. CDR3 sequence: CASSARQGTGTEAFF. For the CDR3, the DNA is TGCGCCAGCAGCGCCCGACAGGGGACGGGCACTGAAGCTTTCTTT.

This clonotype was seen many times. CDR3 residues: CSVLREEQFF. The CDR3 DNA is TGCAGCGTCCTGCGGGAAGAGCAGTTCTTC. The chain uses TRBV29-1 and TRBJ2-1; possible D gene TRBD2, 6 bases. V was trimmed by 6 bases and J by 10 bases, leaving 10 bases between them. The CDR3 contains 10 residues. Germline CDR1 reads SQVTM; CDR2 reads ANQGSEA.

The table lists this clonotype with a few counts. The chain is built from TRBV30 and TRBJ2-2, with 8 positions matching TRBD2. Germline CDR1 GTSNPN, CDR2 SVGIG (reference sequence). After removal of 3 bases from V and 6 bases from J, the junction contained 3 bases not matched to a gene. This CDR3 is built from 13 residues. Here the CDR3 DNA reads TGTGCCTGGAGATGGCGGGGGGCCGGGGAGCTGTTTTTT. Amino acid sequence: CAWRWRGAGELFF.

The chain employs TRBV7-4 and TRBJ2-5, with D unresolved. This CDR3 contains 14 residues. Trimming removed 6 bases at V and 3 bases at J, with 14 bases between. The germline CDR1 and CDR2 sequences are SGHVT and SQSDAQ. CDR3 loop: CASSPNPTKETQYF. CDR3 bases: TGTGCCAGCAGTCCCAACCCTACCAAAGAGACCCAGTACTTC.

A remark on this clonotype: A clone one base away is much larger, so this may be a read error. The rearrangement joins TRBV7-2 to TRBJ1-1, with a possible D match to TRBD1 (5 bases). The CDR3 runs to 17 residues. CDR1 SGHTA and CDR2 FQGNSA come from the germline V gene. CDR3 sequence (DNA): TGTGCCAGCACCTTAGGTTCCAGGGCTGCAAAAGGCACTGAAGCTTTCTTT. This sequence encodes CASTLGSRAAKGTEAFF.

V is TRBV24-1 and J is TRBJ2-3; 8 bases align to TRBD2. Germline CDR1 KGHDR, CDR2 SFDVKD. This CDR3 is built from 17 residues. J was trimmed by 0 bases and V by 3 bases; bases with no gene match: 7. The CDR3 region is CATSDTPASGSTDTQYF. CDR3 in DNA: TGTGCCACCAGTGATACGCCGGCTAGCGGGAGCACAGATACGCAGTATTTT.

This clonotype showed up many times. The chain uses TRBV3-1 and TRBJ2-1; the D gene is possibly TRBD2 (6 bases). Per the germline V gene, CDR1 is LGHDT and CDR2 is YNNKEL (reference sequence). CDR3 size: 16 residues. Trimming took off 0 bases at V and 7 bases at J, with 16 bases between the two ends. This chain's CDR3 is CASSQEPAGPRNEQFF. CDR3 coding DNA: TGTGCCAGCAGCCAAGAACCAGCGGGCCCTCGGAATGAGCAGTTCTTC.